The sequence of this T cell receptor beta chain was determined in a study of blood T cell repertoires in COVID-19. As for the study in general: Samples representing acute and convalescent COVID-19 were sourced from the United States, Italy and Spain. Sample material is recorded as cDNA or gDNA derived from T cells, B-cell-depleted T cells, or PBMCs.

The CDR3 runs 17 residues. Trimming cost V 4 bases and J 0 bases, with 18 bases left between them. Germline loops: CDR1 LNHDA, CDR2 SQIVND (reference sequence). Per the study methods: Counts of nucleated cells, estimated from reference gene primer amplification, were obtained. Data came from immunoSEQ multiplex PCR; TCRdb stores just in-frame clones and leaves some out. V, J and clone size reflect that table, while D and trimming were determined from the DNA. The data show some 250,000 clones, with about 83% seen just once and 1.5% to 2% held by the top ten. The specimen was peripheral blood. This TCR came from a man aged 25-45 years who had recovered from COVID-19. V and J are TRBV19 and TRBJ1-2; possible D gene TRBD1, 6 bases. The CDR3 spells CASSSWGGVTPNYGYTF. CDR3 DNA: TGTGCCAGTAGTAGTTGGGGGGGCGTTACGCCTAACTATGGCTACACCTTC.